The 4 T cell receptor beta chains listed next were all sequenced from one sample in a study of T cells in women clearing cervical HPV infection. The data were produced by immunoSEQ multiplex PCR, yet TCRdb's version contains in-frame clones alone and is incomplete. This sample's table has about 22,000 clones. Sequences were obtained from blood buffy coat. The receptors were sampled from a woman between 18 and 70 years old with a cervical HPV16 infection that either progressed to CIN3+ or cleared (not recorded which).

Points on this clone: With the read ending 3 residues before the CDR3 end, the germline J gene is used to fill in that end. The chain couples TRBV19 to TRBJ1-2; the D is unclear. The CDR3 totals 13 residues. Germline CDR1 is LNHDA and CDR2 is SQIVND (reference sequence). CDR3 bases read: TGTGCCAGTAGTATTGCCCAGGAGGGCGGC. Translating gives CASSIAQEGG. The entire CDR3 protein is CASSIAQEGGYTF.

Concerning this clone itself: The read gets to within 3 residues of the CDR3 end, and the germline J gene fills in the rest. The chain uses TRBV20-1 and TRBJ2-2; TRBD1 might be the D (5 bases). CDR1 is DFQATT and CDR2 is SNEGSKA in the germline V gene (reference sequence). The CDR3 spans 13 residues. V was trimmed by 3 bases and J by 3 bases, leaving 8 bases between them. The CDR3 DNA, read in part, is TGCAGTGCTAGGGGGCGGCACACCGGGGAG. Translating gives CSARGRHTGE. The CDR3 in its entirety is CSARGRHTGELFF.

For this clone: The read falls 3 residues short of the CDR3 end, and the missing part is taken from the germline J gene. The V call is TRBV7-6, the J call TRBJ1-2; D perhaps matches TRBD1 (6 bases). Per the germline V gene, CDR1 is SGHVS and CDR2 is FNYEAQ. V was pared by 4 bases and J by 0 bases, with 12 bases between. The CDR3 contains 15 residues. CDR3 sequence: CASSYRTDPNYGYTF. The CDR3 DNA, read in part, is TGTGCCAGCAGCTATCGGACAGACCCTAACTATGGC.

As for this clone: The CDR3 end falls 3 residues outside the read, so it is completed with the germline J gene. This sequence joins TRBV6-1 and TRBJ1-2; possibly TRBD1 for D (6 bases). V dropped 2 bases and J dropped 4 bases, with 14 bases sitting between them. Germline assignment: CDR1 MNHNS and CDR2 SASEGT. This CDR3 comprises 15 residues. The CDR3: CASSERGGGAYGYTF. CDR3 DNA, as far as it was read: TGTGCCAGCAGTGAAAGGGGCGGGGGCGCCTATGGC.